The 32 T cell receptor beta chains reported below all come from one sample, sequenced in a study of T cell responses to AZD1222 COVID-19 vaccine. The table came from immunoSEQ multiplex PCR; TCRdb's copy has only in-frame clones and leaves some out. Seen here are 80,000 or so clones, 90% observed once, and the top ten hold 3% to 3.5%. Here the sequenced sample was peripheral blood, taken 28 days after the second AZD1222 dose. Receptors were obtained from an adult who received the AZD1222 COVID-19 vaccine.

The V gene is TRBV6-5, the J gene TRBJ1-5, with 7 bases lining up with TRBD1. CDR1 and CDR2 (germline): MNHEY, SVGAGI. V lost 8 bases and J lost 6; bases outside the gene matches: 10. The CDR3 covers 14 residues. In DNA form, the CDR3 reads TGTGCCAGCCAAAAAACAGGGGCCGGTCAGCCCCAGCATTTT. It translates to CASQKTGAGQPQHF.

The rearrangement joins TRBV2 to TRBJ1-1; the D gene is possibly TRBD1 (6 bases). V was clipped by 2 bases and J by 4 bases, with 17 bases between them. CDR1 and CDR2 from the germline V gene are SNHLY and FYNNEI. This CDR3 is built from 16 residues. The CDR3 loop reads CASSELGAPKPTEAFF. DNA for the CDR3: TGTGCCAGCAGTGAATTGGGGGCCCCCAAGCCCACTGAAGCTTTCTTT. The entire variable domain, with the rest obtained from reference TRBV2 and TRBJ1-1, is as follows: EPEVTQTPSHQVTQMGQEVILRCVPISNHLYFYWYRQILGQKVEFLVSFYNNEISEKSEIFDDQFSVERPDGSNFTLKIRSTKLEDSAMYFCASSELGAPKPTEAFFGQGTRLTVV.

The gene calls are TRBV25-1 and TRBJ2-2; a weak D match, TRBD1 (6 bases). The V gene's germline CDR1 is MGHDK and CDR2 SYGVNS. Trimming pared 2 bases from V and 3 bases from J, leaving 10 bases between. The CDR3 is 15 amino acids. DNA of the CDR3: TGTGCCAGCAGTGAAACCCGGACAGACACCGGGGAGCTGTTTTTT. As protein: CASSETRTDTGELFF.

The chain links TRBV12-3 or TRBV12-4 to TRBJ1-1; D not certain. CDR3 length equals 13 residues. Trimming took 2 bases from V and 2 from J, leaving 6 bases between them. This chain's CDR3 is CASSLQRNTEAFF. The CDR3 nucleotides read TGTGCCAGCAGTTTACAGCGAAACACTGAAGCTTTCTTT.

The V gene is TRBV6-5, the J gene TRBJ1-1; 9 positions agree with TRBD1. J gave up 5 bases and V 2 bases, and 6 bases lay outside the gene matches. From germline, CDR1 is MNHEY and CDR2 SVGAGI. CDR3 length: 15 amino acids. The CDR3 loop is CASSYGTGRNTEAFF. CDR3 nucleotide sequence: TGTGCCAGCAGTTACGGGACAGGGAGGAATACTGAAGCTTTCTTT.

V and J are TRBV11-2 and TRBJ2-3; 9 nucleotides agree with TRBD2. CDR3 length: 16 amino acids. Germline values: CDR1 SGHAT, CDR2 FQNNGV. V shed 1 base and J 0 bases; nucleotides not matched to a gene: 2. In nucleotides, the CDR3 is TGTGCCAGCAGCTTAGGGACTAGCGCCAGCACAGATACGCAGTATTTT. Translating it yields CASSLGTSASTDTQYF.

CDR3 residues: CASSLLGYGTGELFF. In DNA, the CDR3 is TGTGCCAGCAGCTTGCTGGGGTACGGCACCGGGGAGCTGTTTTTT. The V gene is TRBV5-8, the J gene TRBJ2-2; D is unresolved. The CDR3 has 15 residues. V lost 1 base to trimming and J lost 4 bases, with 11 bases between them. The germline V gene encodes CDR1 SGHTS and CDR2 YDEGEE.

This chain connects TRBV5-4 to TRBJ2-2; tentative D call: TRBD1 (5 bases). Germline V gives CDR1 SGHNT, CDR2 YYREEE (reference sequence). Trimming removed 4 bases from V and 2 bases from J, with 15 bases in between. The CDR3 consists of 16 residues. CDR3 amino acids: CASSPLGQANTGELFF. As DNA, the CDR3 is TGTGCCAGCAGCCCCCTGGGGCAGGCCAACACCGGGGAGCTGTTTTTT.

CDR3 amino acids: CASSLAPNLGGRHYEQYF. DNA of the CDR3: TGTGCCAGCAGCTTAGCTCCGAATCTGGGCGGGAGGCACTACGAGCAGTACTTC. The chain recombines TRBV7-9 with TRBJ2-7, with TRBD2 matching 8 bases. Germline V CDR1 and CDR2: SEHNR, FQNEAQ (reference sequence). The CDR3 loop spans 18 amino acids. With V trimmed by 0 bases and J by 3 bases, 13 bases remained unmatched.

V gene TRBV6-5 combines with J gene TRBJ2-7; TRBD1 matches at 7 bases. This CDR3 has 15 residues. The V segment lost 7 bases and the J segment 2 bases; nucleotides outside the gene matches: 11. CDR1 and CDR2 from the germline V gene are MNHEY and SVGAGI. As DNA, the CDR3 is TGTGCCAGCACTATTAGCCGGGACAGAGCCTACGAGCAGTACTTC. It codes for CASTISRDRAYEQYF.

The rearrangement links TRBV12-3 or TRBV12-4 to TRBJ1-1, with no clear D. CDR3 length: 12 amino acids. Trimming pared 6 bases from V and 10 bases from J, leaving 15 bases between. Here the CDR3 DNA reads TGTGCCAGCAGATATAACAACGGGCGAGCTTTCTTT. This gives the protein CASRYNNGRAFF.

The rearrangement links TRBV24-1 to TRBJ2-3, with D perhaps TRBD1 or TRBD2 (5 bases each). V lost 0 bases to trimming and J lost 6 bases, with 12 bases between them. This CDR3 comprises 15 residues. Germline loops: CDR1 KGHDR, CDR2 SFDVKD. The CDR3 region is CATSDLFGGLDTQYF. CDR3 in DNA: TGTGCCACCAGTGATTTGTTTGGGGGATTGGATACGCAGTATTTT.

The chain is built from TRBV27 and TRBJ2-6; D is possibly TRBD1 (6 bases). CDR3 length equals 18 residues. Trimming left V 1 base short and J 0 bases short, with 13 bases between. The germline gives CDR1 MNHEY, CDR2 SMNVEV (reference sequence). In DNA, the CDR3 is TGTGCCAGCAGTTTATTGGGACAACGAGTCTCTGGGGCCAACGTCCTGACTTTC. Its protein is CASSLLGQRVSGANVLTF.

V is TRBV4-1 and J is TRBJ2-5; no reliable D call. V was shortened by 1 base and J by 2 bases, with 8 bases between the two germline ends. The CDR3 loop spans 14 amino acids. CDR1 is MGHRA and CDR2 is YSYEKL in the germline V gene. DNA of the CDR3: TGCGCCAGCAGCCAAGTTCACTTACAAGAGACCCAGTACTTC. Its protein is CASSQVHLQETQYF.

In nucleotides, the CDR3 is TGTGCCACCAGTGATTTGCTCGACAGGGCCGATACGCAGTATTTT. It codes for CATSDLLDRADTQYF. V is TRBV24-1 and J is TRBJ2-3, with 7 nucleotides matching TRBD1. Germline trimming cut 0 bases from V and 6 bases from J; bases unmatched to any gene: 5. The CDR3 is made up of 15 amino acids. Germline V lookup: CDR1 KGHDR, CDR2 SFDVKD.

This chain links TRBV6-5 with TRBJ1-2; D is undetermined. This CDR3 spans 13 amino acids. V lost 6 bases and J lost 2, with 10 bases in between. Germline loops: CDR1 MNHEY, CDR2 SVGAGI. The CDR3 sequence is CASSRGRNYGYTF. The CDR3 nucleotides read TGTGCCAGCAGCCGCGGACGGAACTATGGCTACACCTTC.

The CDR3 loop is CASSPQGRRYQETQYF. Here the CDR3 DNA reads TGTGCCAGCAGCCCCCAGGGACGGCGGTACCAAGAGACCCAGTACTTC. The chain links TRBV14 to TRBJ2-5; possibly TRBD1 or TRBD2 for D (5 bases each). The CDR3 sequence is 16 residues long. V was pared by 4 bases and J by 0 bases, with 15 bases between. CDR1 is SGHDN, CDR2 FVKESK, per germline.

The chain uses TRBV10-3 and TRBJ1-5; 8 bases are shared with TRBD1. CDR1 is ENHRY, CDR2 SYGVKD, per germline. This CDR3 has 20 amino acids. With 0 bases clipped from V and 1 base from J, the junction kept 14 bases outside the gene matches. CDR3 nucleotide sequence: TGTGCCATCAGTGAGTCCCAGGACAGGGTCAGTGGTTGGAGCAATCAGCCCCAGCATTTT. It is translated as CAISESQDRVSGWSNQPQHF.

The chain is built from TRBV7-2 and TRBJ1-1; D gene uncertain. V lost 1 base and J lost 4, with 19 bases in between. The CDR3 loop spans 17 amino acids. Germline V lookup: CDR1 SGHTA, CDR2 FQGNSA. The chain's CDR3 is CASSLVPGVVRGTEAFF. CDR3 nucleotides: TGTGCCAGCAGCTTAGTACCGGGAGTGGTACGAGGCACTGAAGCTTTCTTT. Drawing the rest from reference TRBV7-2 and TRBJ1-1, the complete variable domain is GAGVSQSPSNKVTEKGKDVELRCDPISGHTALYWYRQSLGQGLEFLIYFQGNSAPDKSGLPSDRFSAERTGGSVSTLTIQRTQQEDSAVYLCASSLVPGVVRGTEAFFGQGTRLTVV.

The chain has TRBV7-2 and TRBJ1-4; a weak D match, TRBD1 (5 bases). Germline lookup yields CDR1 SGHTA and CDR2 FQGNSA. Between the trimmed V and J ends, which lost 3 bases and 5 bases, there was a span of 7 bases. CDR3 length: 13 amino acids. DNA for the CDR3: TGTGCCAGCAGCTTGGGGCCCAATGAAAAACTGTTTTTT. Translation gives CASSLGPNEKLFF.

The chain combines TRBV6-5 with TRBJ1-2, with 8 bases fitting TRBD1. This CDR3 is built from 13 residues. Germline loops: CDR1 MNHEY, CDR2 SVGAGI. V dropped 6 bases and J dropped 7; count of bases not matched to a gene: 7. CDR3 sequence (DNA): TGTGCCAGCAGCCAATCAGGGGGCGGTGGCTACACCTTC. Protein product: CASSQSGGGGYTF.

This clone was counted once. The chain links TRBV6-6 to TRBJ1-2, with TRBD1 as a possible D gene (5 bases). This CDR3 spans 16 amino acids. V was cut by 11 bases and J by 4 bases, with 26 bases left in between. Germline loops: CDR1 MNHNY, CDR2 SVGAGI (reference sequence). This chain's CDR3 is CAGSQGDLGDFYGYTF. In DNA, the CDR3 is TGTGCCGGATCACAAGGGGATCTGGGAGACTTCTATGGCTACACCTTC.

The chain has TRBV6-5 and TRBJ2-1; the D gene is possibly TRBD2 (6 bases). The CDR3 consists of 15 residues. The V gene's germline CDR1 is MNHEY and CDR2 SVGAGI. Trimming took 7 bases from V and 7 from J, leaving 20 bases between them. CDR3 in amino acids: CASTLDYGHWNEQFF. The CDR3 nucleotides are TGTGCCAGCACCCTGGACTACGGGCATTGGAATGAGCAGTTCTTC.

The chain combines TRBV5-1 with TRBJ1-6; no definite D call. The V gene's germline CDR1 is SGHRS and CDR2 YFSETQ. The CDR3 runs to 13 residues. The V gene lost 3 bases and the J gene lost 9 bases, with 10 bases spanning the gap. CDR3 DNA: TGCGCCAGCAGCTACAATTTGGGTTCACCCCTCCACTTT. Protein sequence: CASSYNLGSPLHF.

This clone was observed a handful of times. The chain uses TRBV6-1 and TRBJ2-3; weak D call: TRBD1 (6 bases). V gave up 3 bases and J gave up 5 bases, with 9 bases separating them. Germline V gives CDR1 MNHNS, CDR2 SASEGT. This CDR3 is 13 amino acids long. CDR3 coding DNA: TGTGCCAGCAGTGACCTCAGGGGAGATACGCAGTATTTT. Its translation: CASSDLRGDTQYF.

This clone was seen only a few times. The chain recombines TRBV7-8 with TRBJ2-1; a possible D gene is TRBD2 (5 bases). In germline, CDR1 is SGHVS, CDR2 FQNEAQ. Between the trimmed V and J ends, which lost 5 bases and 5 bases, there was a span of 13 bases. CDR3 length: 14 residues. The CDR3 loop is CASSPRLGDNEQFF. CDR3 nucleotide sequence: TGTGCCAGCAGCCCTCGCCTCGGGGACAATGAGCAGTTCTTC.

The V call is TRBV19, the J call TRBJ2-7; D is perhaps TRBD1 or TRBD2 (5 bases each). Trimming took 5 bases from V and 2 from J, leaving 13 bases between them. The CDR3 length is 14 residues. CDR1 and CDR2 from the germline V gene are LNHDA and SQIVND (reference sequence). The CDR3 coding sequence is TGTGCCAGTAGTGGGCTGGGGACGACCTACGAGCAGTACTTC. Translating gives CASSGLGTTYEQYF.

The rearrangement uses TRBV5-5 and TRBJ1-2, with D unresolved. From germline, CDR1 is SGHKS and CDR2 YYEKEE (reference sequence). The CDR3 consists of 13 residues. The V end was cut by 0 bases, the J end by 7 bases, with 10 bases between. CDR3 sequence (DNA): TGTGCCAGCAGCTTGGAGGGCGGCGGTGGCTACACCTTC. Its translation: CASSLEGGGGYTF.

Written as DNA, the CDR3 is TGTGCCAGCAGCACCCCAGGGGCAGGCTACACCTTC. Translation gives CASSTPGAGYTF. The chain is built from TRBV7-9 and TRBJ1-2; tentative D call: TRBD1 (6 bases). The germline V and J ends were trimmed by 5 bases and 8 bases, with 12 bases remaining between them. The CDR3 consists of 12 residues. Germline lookup yields CDR1 SEHNR and CDR2 FQNEAQ (reference sequence). Using reference TRBV7-9 and TRBJ1-2 for the parts outside the CDR3, the full variable domain is DTGVSQNPRHKITKRGQNVTFRCDPISEHNRLYWYRQTLGQGPEFLTYFQNEAQLEKSRLLSDRFSAERPKGSFSTLEIQRTEQGDSAMYLCASSTPGAGYTFGSGTRLTVV.

The chain links TRBV6-2 or TRBV6-3 to TRBJ2-5; 8 bases fit TRBD2. The CDR3 has 15 residues. Looked up from germline, CDR1 is MNHEY and CDR2 is SVGEGT. V gave up 7 bases and J gave up 2 bases; unmatched junction bases: 9. The DNA of the CDR3 is TGTGCCAGCACCCCCGGGGGGGCACGGCAAGAGACCCAGTACTTC. This encodes CASTPGGARQETQYF.

The gene calls are TRBV7-9 and TRBJ1-3; TRBD1 is a possible D gene (5 bases). Trimming shortened V by 5 bases and J by 5 bases, and 19 bases separated the two germline ends. CDR1 and CDR2 from the germline V gene are SEHNR and FQNEAQ (reference sequence). This CDR3 has 16 amino acids. CDR3 sequence reads: CASSAKLRVDRNTIYF. The CDR3 DNA is TGTGCCAGCAGCGCTAAACTCAGGGTGGATCGAAACACCATATATTTT.

The chain carries TRBV9 and TRBJ1-4; 8 bases align to TRBD1. The CDR3 covers 15 residues. J was trimmed by 8 bases and V by 0 bases; bases with no gene match: 6. CDR1 and CDR2 (germline): SGDLS, YYNGEE. Here the CDR3 DNA reads TGTGCCAGCAGCGTAGACCGGGACAGGTCAGAAAAACTGTTTTTT. It encodes CASSVDRDRSEKLFF. Full variable domain (outside the CDR3, taken from reference TRBV9 and TRBJ1-4): DSGVTQTPKHLITATGQRVTLRCSPRSGDLSVYWYQQSLDQGLQFLIQYYNGEERAKGNILERFSAQQFPDLHSELNLSSLELGDSALYFCASSVDRDRSEKLFFGSGTQLSVL.